These 29 T cell receptor beta chains originate from one sample sequenced in a study of cytomegalovirus exposure and HLA in healthy donors. Here immunoSEQ multiplex PCR was the method, and the copy in TCRdb shows in-frame clones only, minus some. The sample holds about 310,000 clones, nearly 90% seen once. The specimen sequenced was PBMCs. The receptors come from a man aged 25 to 40 in good health and CMV-seronegative.

The genes are TRBV6-5 and TRBJ1-4, with 8 positions matching TRBD1. Germline CDR1 MNHEY, CDR2 SVGAGI. The length of the CDR3 is 15 residues. J lost 6 bases, V lost 8 bases, and 11 bases had no gene match. For the CDR3, the DNA is TGTGCCAGCCGCCCCCGTGACAGGGGTTATGAAAAACTGTTTTTT. Residues: CASRPRDRGYEKLFF.

The V and J genes are TRBV9 and TRBJ1-2, with D possibly matching TRBD1 (5 bases). The V gene lost 0 bases and the J gene lost 6 bases, with 9 bases spanning the gap. This CDR3 contains 13 residues. From germline, CDR1 is SGDLS and CDR2 YYNGEE. As DNA, the CDR3 is TGTGCCAGCAGCGTAGGGTGGGGGGATGGCTACACCTTC. Protein: CASSVGWGDGYTF. Full variable domain (rest looked up from reference TRBV9 and TRBJ1-2): DSGVTQTPKHLITATGQRVTLRCSPRSGDLSVYWYQQSLDQGLQFLIQYYNGEERAKGNILERFSAQQFPDLHSELNLSSLELGDSALYFCASSVGWGDGYTFGSGTRLTVV.

The genes are TRBV5-1 and TRBJ2-1; 7 nucleotides match TRBD2. The V and J ends lost 1 base and 9 bases, in that order; junction bases with no gene match: 10. Looked up from germline, CDR1 is SGHRS and CDR2 is YFSETQ. The CDR3 runs to 15 residues. The CDR3 bases are TGCGCCAGCAGCTTGACTAGCAGCTCGGGGGGTGAGCAGTTCTTC. It yields the protein CASSLTSSSGGEQFF. Drawing the rest from reference TRBV5-1 and TRBJ2-1, the complete variable domain is KAGVTQTPRYLIKTRGQQVTLSCSPISGHRSVSWYQQTPGQGLQFLFEYFSETQRNKGNFPGRFSGRQFSNSRSEMNVSTLELGDSALYLCASSLTSSSGGEQFFGPGTRLTVL.

V usage is TRBV4-1 and J usage is TRBJ2-2; the D gene is possibly TRBD1 (5 bases). The ends were cut back, 1 base at V and 4 bases at J, with 10 bases in the middle. The germline V gene encodes CDR1 MGHRA and CDR2 YSYEKL. There are 15 residues in the CDR3. For the CDR3, the DNA is TGCGCCAGCAGCCAAGTCAGGGCCCGCACCGGGGAGCTGTTTTTT. Residues: CASSQVRARTGELFF.

This chain uses TRBV7-2 with TRBJ2-1; 14 nucleotides match TRBD2. Trimming took 4 bases from V and 7 from J; bases not matched to a gene: 3. The V gene's germline CDR1 is SGHTA and CDR2 FQGNSA. The CDR3 is made up of 15 amino acids. In nucleotides, the CDR3 is TGTGCCAGCAGCTGGGGACTAGCGGGGGTTAATGAGCAGTTCTTC. This sequence encodes CASSWGLAGVNEQFF.

This clone was seen a few times. This chain's CDR3 is CASSRDSYGYTF. CDR3 sequence (DNA): TGCGCCAGCAGCAGGGACAGCTATGGCTACACCTTC. The chain recombines TRBV5-1 with TRBJ1-2; 7 nucleotides line up with TRBD1. The V gene's germline CDR1 is SGHRS and CDR2 YFSETQ. The J segment lost 4 bases and the V segment lost 4 bases, leaving 1 base of the junction unmatched. CDR3 size: 12 residues.

This clone occurred once. V is TRBV7-2 and J is TRBJ2-1; 8 bases are a match to TRBD2. Germline trimming cut 1 base from V and 3 bases from J; bases unmatched to any gene: 5. The CDR3 has 16 amino acids. Per the germline V gene, CDR1 is SGHTA and CDR2 is FQGNSA. The CDR3 nucleotides are TGTGCCAGCAGCTTAGAACTAGCGGCGATCTACAATGAGCAGTTCTTC. This gives the protein CASSLELAAIYNEQFF.

The chain joins TRBV18 to TRBJ2-3, with 11 bases fitting TRBD2. The CDR3 contains 17 residues. With V trimmed by 3 bases and J by 2 bases, 7 bases remained unmatched. The V gene's germline CDR1 is KGHSH and CDR2 LQKENI. The CDR3 sequence: CASSPWGLAETTDTQYF. CDR3 sequence (DNA): TGTGCCAGCTCACCGTGGGGACTAGCGGAGACCACAGATACGCAGTATTTT.

This chain joins TRBV14 and TRBJ2-3; TRBD2 matches at 9 bases. Germline-derived CDR1 and CDR2 are SGHDN and FVKESK. V dropped 4 bases and J dropped 4; count of bases not matched to a gene: 9. The CDR3 is 16 amino acids. This CDR3 is CASSLWGGGAADTQYF. The CDR3 region has the DNA TGTGCCAGCAGCCTTTGGGGCGGGGGGGCCGCAGATACGCAGTATTTT.

The chain recombines TRBV5-4 with TRBJ2-2; 9 positions agree with TRBD1. This CDR3 spans 20 amino acids. The V segment lost 0 bases and the J segment 4 bases; nucleotides outside the gene matches: 16. Per the germline V gene, CDR1 is SGHNT and CDR2 is YYREEE (reference sequence). The CDR3 DNA reads as TGTGCCAGCAGCTTGGGTTACCTTAGGCGGGGACAGGGATCCACCGGGGAGCTGTTTTTT. Its translation is CASSLGYLRRGQGSTGELFF.

The chain recombines TRBV5-6 with TRBJ2-7; D is possibly TRBD2 (7 bases). The CDR3 spans 15 residues. The germline V gene has CDR1 SGHDT and CDR2 YYEEEE. V gave up 1 base and J gave up 3 bases, with 14 bases separating them. The CDR3 spells CASSLSTGRGYEQYF. The CDR3 coding sequence is TGTGCCAGCAGCTTGTCAACAGGGAGGGGCTACGAGCAGTACTTC.

The rearrangement links TRBV18 to TRBJ2-5, with 7 bases that match TRBD2. CDR1 and CDR2 from the germline V gene are KGHSH and LQKENI. The CDR3 loop spans 13 amino acids. After removal of 2 bases from V and 7 bases from J, the junction contained 4 bases not matched to a gene. The CDR3 DNA reads TGTGCCAGCTCACCATTGGTAGCGGGGACCCAGTACTTC. This gives the protein CASSPLVAGTQYF.

Regarding this clone: This same CDR3 is encoded by further DNA sequences in the sample. CDR3: CASSPTGVYEQYF. In DNA form, the CDR3 reads TGCGCCAGCAGCCCTACGGGGGTCTACGAGCAGTACTTC. The rearrangement uses TRBV5-1 and TRBJ2-7; tentative D call: TRBD2 (6 bases). V was pared by 4 bases and J by 3 bases, with 11 bases between. Germline V gene lookup returns CDR1 SGHRS and CDR2 YFSETQ. The CDR3 spans 13 residues.

This chain joins TRBV7-2 and TRBJ2-7, with D possibly being TRBD1 (6 bases). The germline gives CDR1 SGHTA, CDR2 FQGNSA. The CDR3 totals 15 residues. Trimming stripped 3 bases from V and 0 bases from J, with 12 bases between. CDR3 in amino acids: CASSFGTPFSYEQYF. The CDR3 DNA follows: TGTGCCAGCAGCTTTGGGACACCCTTCTCCTACGAGCAGTACTTC.

The chain couples TRBV10-3 to TRBJ1-1; a possible D gene is TRBD1 (5 bases). Trimming removed 10 bases from V and 0 bases from J, with 15 bases in between. The CDR3 runs to 14 residues. Germline CDR1 is ENHRY and CDR2 is SYGVKD. The CDR3 DNA sequence: TGTGCCACCTCTAAGACAGATTTGAACACTGAAGCTTTCTTT. This codes for CATSKTDLNTEAFF.

The CDR3 coding sequence is TGTGCCAGTAGTTTCTTGGCAGAGACCCAGTACTTC. It encodes CASSFLAETQYF. J is TRBJ2-5 and V is TRBV19; D is undetermined. The CDR3 length is 12 residues. Germline V gene lookup returns CDR1 LNHDA and CDR2 SQIVND (reference sequence). V gave up 5 bases and J gave up 4 bases, with 8 bases separating them.

This chain links TRBV19 with TRBJ2-3, with 9 bases fitting TRBD2. Germline CDR1 reads LNHDA; CDR2 reads SQIVND (reference sequence). CDR3 length: 17 amino acids. Losses at the gene ends were 4 bases for V and 3 bases for J; bases not matched to a gene: 11. The chain's CDR3 is CASSTLFGGGATDTQYF. The DNA of the CDR3 is TGTGCCAGTAGTACGCTCTTTGGCGGGGGGGCAACAGATACGCAGTATTTT.

The rearrangement uses TRBV6-5 and TRBJ2-7; the match to TRBD1 covers 7 bases. This CDR3 has 15 residues. Germline V lookup: CDR1 MNHEY, CDR2 SVGAGI. V lost 2 bases, J lost 0 bases, and 4 bases stayed unmatched. In nucleotides, the CDR3 is TGTGCCAGCAGTTACGGGCACAGGGGCTCCTACGAGCAGTACTTC. Amino acid sequence: CASSYGHRGSYEQYF.

V usage is TRBV27 and J usage is TRBJ2-7, with D possibly TRBD1 on 5 matching bases. Germline V gives CDR1 MNHEY, CDR2 SMNVEV (reference sequence). The V end lost 3 bases, the J end lost 2 bases, and 14 bases lay between the germline ends. The CDR3 sequence is 15 residues long. For the CDR3, the DNA is TGTGCCAGCAGTTTTATCTTAGGGGAAACCTACGAGCAGTACTTC. Its translation is CASSFILGETYEQYF.

The gene calls are TRBV7-9 and TRBJ2-5, with 10 bases identical to TRBD1. The germline V gene encodes CDR1 SEHNR and CDR2 FQNEAQ (reference sequence). The CDR3 is 15 residues long. Trimming removed 5 bases from V and 4 bases from J; junction bases left unmatched: 7. CDR3: CASSQGQGPSETQYF. The CDR3 DNA is TGTGCCAGCAGCCAGGGACAGGGGCCCTCAGAGACCCAGTACTTC.

The V and J genes are TRBV9 and TRBJ2-3; 7 nucleotides match TRBD2. Germline V gives CDR1 SGDLS, CDR2 YYNGEE. V was pared by 7 bases and J by 8 bases, with 4 bases of the junction left unmatched. CDR3 length: 11 residues. The CDR3: CASRSGGTQYF. For the CDR3, the DNA is TGTGCCAGCCGCTCGGGGGGTACGCAGTATTTT.

CDR3 residues: CASRGVHSYEQYF. In DNA, the CDR3 is TGTGCCAGCAGGGGAGTACACTCCTACGAGCAGTACTTC. The chain links TRBV6-5 to TRBJ2-7, with D maybe TRBD2 (5 bases). The CDR3 totals 13 residues. Between the trimmed V and J ends, which lost 6 bases and 0 bases, there was a span of 9 bases. The germline V gene encodes CDR1 MNHEY and CDR2 SVGAGI.

The rearrangement uses TRBV27 and TRBJ2-7; TRBD1 matches at 11 bases. The CDR3 consists of 14 residues. Germline loops: CDR1 MNHEY, CDR2 SMNVEV (reference sequence). After removal of 5 bases from V and 2 bases from J, the junction contained 2 bases not matched to a gene. The CDR3 protein is CASSPDRGPYEQYF. The DNA of the CDR3 is TGTGCCAGCAGTCCGGACAGGGGGCCCTACGAGCAGTACTTC.

The chain uses TRBV6-5 and TRBJ2-1; D is unresolved. In germline, CDR1 is MNHEY, CDR2 SVGAGI. V was clipped by 5 bases and J by 0 bases, with 11 bases between them. The CDR3 runs 15 residues. In DNA form, the CDR3 reads TGTGCCAGCAGTCCGACATCGAGCTCCTACAATGAGCAGTTCTTC. Translating it yields CASSPTSSSYNEQFF.

This sequence joins TRBV5-4 and TRBJ1-1, with 8 bases matching TRBD1. Germline-derived CDR1 and CDR2 are SGHNT and YYREEE (reference sequence). The CDR3 is 17 residues long. V dropped 4 bases and J dropped 4; count of bases not matched to a gene: 15. This chain's CDR3 is CASSPGQGGQRGTEAFF. For the CDR3, the DNA is TGTGCCAGCAGCCCTGGACAGGGCGGGCAAAGGGGCACTGAAGCTTTCTTT.

This CDR3 reads CASSTGTGGFNSPLHF. The CDR3 region has the DNA TGTGCCAGTAGTACCGGGACAGGGGGATTTAATTCACCCCTCCACTTT. This chain links TRBV19 with TRBJ1-6; TRBD1 agrees at 11 bases. The CDR3 has 16 residues. In germline, CDR1 is LNHDA, CDR2 SQIVND (reference sequence). V trimming: 4 bases; J trimming: 6 bases; junction bases outside the gene matches: 5.

A single count supports this clone. The V call is TRBV6-6, the J call TRBJ2-2; 7 bases map to TRBD1. The CDR3 sequence is 16 residues long. The germline V gene has CDR1 MNHNY and CDR2 SVGAGI (reference sequence). With V trimmed by 3 bases and J by 0 bases, 4 bases remained unmatched. CDR3 DNA sequence: TGTGCCAGCAGTTATCCCGACAGGGCGAACACCGGGGAGCTGTTTTTT. It is translated as CASSYPDRANTGELFF.

This chain joins TRBV16 and TRBJ1-6; 7 nucleotides match TRBD1. CDR3 length equals 17 residues. Germline CDR1 reads KGHSY; CDR2 reads FQNENV. V lost 4 bases, J lost 9 bases, and 15 bases stayed unmatched. CDR3 protein: CASSRSTGTVGSSPLHF. Here the CDR3 DNA reads TGTGCCAGCAGCCGAAGTACCGGGACAGTTGGAAGTTCACCCCTCCACTTT. The full variable domain, its missing parts supplied by reference TRBV16 and TRBJ1-6, is GEEVAQTPKHLVRGEGQKAKLYCAPIKGHSYVFWYQQVLKNEFKFLISFQNENVFDETGMPKERFSAKCLPNSPCSLEIQATKLEDSAVYFCASSRSTGTVGSSPLHFGNGTRLTVT.

The genes are TRBV5-6 and TRBJ2-2; the match to TRBD2 covers 8 bases. Germline trimming cut 2 bases from V and 5 bases from J; bases unmatched to any gene: 8. Germline CDR1 and CDR2: SGHDT and YYEEEE. The CDR3 is 16 amino acids. CDR3 sequence reads: CASSFFQRGKTGELFF. The CDR3 DNA follows: TGTGCCAGCAGCTTTTTCCAGCGGGGGAAAACCGGGGAGCTGTTTTTT.